This T cell receptor (beta chain) was retrieved from a study of blood T cell repertoires in COVID-19. Study summary: The samples span acute and convalescent COVID-19 from the United States, Italy and Spain. PBMCs, B-cell-depleted T cells, or T cells provided the cDNA or gDNA that made up the material.

The repertoire was sequenced with immunoSEQ multiplex PCR; TCRdb's copy has only in-frame clones and lacks some. The table includes approximately 200,000 clones, 87% detected once. V shed 0 bases and J shed 0 bases, with 12 bases lying between them. Germline V lookup: CDR1 PRHDT, CDR2 FYEKMQ (reference sequence). This CDR3 is 17 amino acids long. Recovered status applied to Cohort 3 donors who had two consecutive negative PCRs. It also applied to those with clearance or with symptom resolution. Sequencing was performed on PBMCs or T cells enriched from blood (not recorded which). The chain recombines TRBV13 with TRBJ2-1; no clear D gene. The TCR sequence derives from a woman between 25 and 40 years old who had recovered from COVID-19. The CDR3 nucleotides are TGTGCCAGCAGCTTAGGCGTCAGACTGAACTCCTACAATGAGCAGTTCTTC. Translated: CASSLGVRLNSYNEQFF.